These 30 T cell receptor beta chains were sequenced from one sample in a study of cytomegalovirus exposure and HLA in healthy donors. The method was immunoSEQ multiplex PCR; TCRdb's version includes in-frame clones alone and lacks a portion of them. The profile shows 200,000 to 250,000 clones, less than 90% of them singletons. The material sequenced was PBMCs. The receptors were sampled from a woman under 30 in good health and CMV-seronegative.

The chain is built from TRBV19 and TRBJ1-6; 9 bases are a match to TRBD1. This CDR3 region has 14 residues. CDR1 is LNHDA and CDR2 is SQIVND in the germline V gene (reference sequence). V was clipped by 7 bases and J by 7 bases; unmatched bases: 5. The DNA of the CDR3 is TGTGCCAGTACGGACAGGGGCTTGAATTCACCCCTCCACTTT. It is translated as CASTDRGLNSPLHF.

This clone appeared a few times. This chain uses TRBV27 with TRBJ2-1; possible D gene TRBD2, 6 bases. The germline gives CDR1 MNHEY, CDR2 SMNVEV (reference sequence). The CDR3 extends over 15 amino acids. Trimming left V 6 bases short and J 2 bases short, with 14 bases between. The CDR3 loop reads CASSGTHLPYNEQFF. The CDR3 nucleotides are TGTGCCAGCAGCGGGACTCACCTGCCCTACAATGAGCAGTTCTTC.

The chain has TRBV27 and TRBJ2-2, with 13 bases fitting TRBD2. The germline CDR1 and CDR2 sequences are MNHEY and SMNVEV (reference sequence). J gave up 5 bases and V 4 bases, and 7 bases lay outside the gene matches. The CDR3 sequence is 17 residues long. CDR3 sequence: CASSSPGLAGETGELFF. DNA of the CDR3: TGTGCCAGCAGTTCGCCCGGACTAGCGGGAGAAACCGGGGAGCTGTTTTTT.

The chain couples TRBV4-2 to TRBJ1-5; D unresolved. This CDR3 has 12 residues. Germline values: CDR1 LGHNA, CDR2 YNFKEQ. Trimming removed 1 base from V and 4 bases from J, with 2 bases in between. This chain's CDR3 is CASSQANQPQHF. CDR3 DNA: TGTGCCAGCAGCCAAGCGAATCAGCCCCAGCATTTT.

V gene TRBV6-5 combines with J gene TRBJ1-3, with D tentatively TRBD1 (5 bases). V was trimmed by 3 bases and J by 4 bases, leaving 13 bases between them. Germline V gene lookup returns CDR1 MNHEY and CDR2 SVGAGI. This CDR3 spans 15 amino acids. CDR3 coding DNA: TGTGCCAGCAGTTATGACGGGACTCCGGGAAACACCATATATTTT. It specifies CASSYDGTPGNTIYF.

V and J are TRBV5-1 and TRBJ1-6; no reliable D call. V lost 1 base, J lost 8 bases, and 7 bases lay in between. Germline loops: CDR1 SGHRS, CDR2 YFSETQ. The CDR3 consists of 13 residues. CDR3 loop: CASSLNVDSPLHF. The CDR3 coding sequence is TGCGCCAGCAGCTTGAATGTGGATTCACCCCTCCACTTT.

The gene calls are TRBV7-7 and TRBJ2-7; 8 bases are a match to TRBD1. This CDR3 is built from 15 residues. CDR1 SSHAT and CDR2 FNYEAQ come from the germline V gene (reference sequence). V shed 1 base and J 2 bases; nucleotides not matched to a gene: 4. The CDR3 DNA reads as TGTGCCAGCAGCTTAGGACAGGGGCCGACCTACGAGCAGTACTTC. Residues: CASSLGQGPTYEQYF.

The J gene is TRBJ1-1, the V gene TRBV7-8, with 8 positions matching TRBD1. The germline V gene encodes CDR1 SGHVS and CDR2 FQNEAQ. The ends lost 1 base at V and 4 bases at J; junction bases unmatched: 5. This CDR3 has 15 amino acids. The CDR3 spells CASSLVQGALTEAFF. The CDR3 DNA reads TGTGCCAGCAGCTTAGTGCAGGGGGCCCTCACTGAAGCTTTCTTT.

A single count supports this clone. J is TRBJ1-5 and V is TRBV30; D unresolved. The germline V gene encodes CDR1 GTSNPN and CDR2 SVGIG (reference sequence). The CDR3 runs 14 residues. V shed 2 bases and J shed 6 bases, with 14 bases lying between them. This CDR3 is CAWSPVGVGQPQHF. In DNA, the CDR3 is TGTGCCTGGAGTCCCGTTGGGGTCGGTCAGCCCCAGCATTTT.

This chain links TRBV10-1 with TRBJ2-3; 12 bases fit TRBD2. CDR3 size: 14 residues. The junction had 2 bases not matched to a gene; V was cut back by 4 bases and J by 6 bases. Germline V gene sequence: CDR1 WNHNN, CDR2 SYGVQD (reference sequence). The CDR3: CASSALAGGDTQYF. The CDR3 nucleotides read TGCGCCAGCAGTGCCCTAGCGGGGGGGGATACGCAGTATTTT.

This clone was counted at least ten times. CDR3: CASSVGREQYF. DNA for the CDR3: TGTGCCAGCAGCGTAGGGAGGGAGCAGTACTTC. The chain couples TRBV7-3 to TRBJ2-7; tentative D call: TRBD2 (6 bases). Deletions cut 5 bases from V and 7 bases from J, with 9 bases between. CDR3 size: 11 residues. The germline gives CDR1 SGHTA, CDR2 FQGTGA.

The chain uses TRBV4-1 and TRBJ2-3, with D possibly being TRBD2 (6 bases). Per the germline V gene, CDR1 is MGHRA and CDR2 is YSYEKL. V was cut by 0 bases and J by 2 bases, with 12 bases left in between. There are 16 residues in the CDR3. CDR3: CASSQETGRDTDTQYF. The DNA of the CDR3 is TGCGCCAGCAGCCAAGAGACGGGGCGGGACACAGATACGCAGTATTTT.

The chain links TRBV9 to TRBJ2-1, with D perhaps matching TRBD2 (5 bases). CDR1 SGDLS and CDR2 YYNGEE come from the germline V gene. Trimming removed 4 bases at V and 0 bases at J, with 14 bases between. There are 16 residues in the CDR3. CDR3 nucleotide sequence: TGTGCCAGCAGCTCCCACGCCCGGGGCTCCTACAATGAGCAGTTCTTC. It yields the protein CASSSHARGSYNEQFF.

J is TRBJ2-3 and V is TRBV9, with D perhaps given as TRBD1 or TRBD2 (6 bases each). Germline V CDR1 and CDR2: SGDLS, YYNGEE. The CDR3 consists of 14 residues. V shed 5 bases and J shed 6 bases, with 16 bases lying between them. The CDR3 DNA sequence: TGTGCCAGCAGTTTAGTGGGGGGCGGGGATACGCAGTATTTT. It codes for CASSLVGGGDTQYF.

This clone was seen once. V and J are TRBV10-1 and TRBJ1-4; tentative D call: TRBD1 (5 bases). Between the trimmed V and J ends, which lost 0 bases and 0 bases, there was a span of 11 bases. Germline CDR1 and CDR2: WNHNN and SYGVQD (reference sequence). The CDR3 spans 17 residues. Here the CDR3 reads CASSESDKLSTNEKLFF. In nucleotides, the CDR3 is TGCGCCAGCAGTGAGTCGGACAAGCTCTCAACTAATGAAAAACTGTTTTTT.

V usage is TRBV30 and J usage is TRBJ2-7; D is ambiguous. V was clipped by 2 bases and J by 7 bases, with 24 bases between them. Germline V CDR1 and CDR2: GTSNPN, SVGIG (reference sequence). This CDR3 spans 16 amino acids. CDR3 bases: TGTGCCTGGAGTTATCCCTTCGCGAGTGGTGGGAAAGAGCAGTACTTC. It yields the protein CAWSYPFASGGKEQYF.

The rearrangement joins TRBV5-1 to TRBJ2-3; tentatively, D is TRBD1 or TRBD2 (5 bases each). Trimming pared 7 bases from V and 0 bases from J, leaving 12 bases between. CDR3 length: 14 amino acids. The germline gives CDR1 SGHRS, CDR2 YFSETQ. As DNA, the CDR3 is TGCGCCAGCGGCCGGGACCAGAGCACAGATACGCAGTATTTT. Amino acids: CASGRDQSTDTQYF. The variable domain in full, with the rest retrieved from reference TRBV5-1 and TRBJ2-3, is KAGVTQTPRYLIKTRGQQVTLSCSPISGHRSVSWYQQTPGQGLQFLFEYFSETQRNKGNFPGRFSGRQFSNSRSEMNVSTLELGDSALYLCASGRDQSTDTQYFGPGTRLTVL.

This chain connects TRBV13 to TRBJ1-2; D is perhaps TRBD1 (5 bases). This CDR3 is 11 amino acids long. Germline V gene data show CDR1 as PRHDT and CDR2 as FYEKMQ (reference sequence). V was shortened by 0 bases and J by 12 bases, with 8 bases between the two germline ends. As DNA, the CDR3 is TGTGCCAGCAGCTTAGGCAGGGCCCACACCTTC. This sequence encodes CASSLGRAHTF.

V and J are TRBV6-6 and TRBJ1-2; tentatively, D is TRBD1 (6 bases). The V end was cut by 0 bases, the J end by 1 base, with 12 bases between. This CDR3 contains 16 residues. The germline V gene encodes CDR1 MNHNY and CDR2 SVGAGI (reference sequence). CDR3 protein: CASSYSGVGGNYGYTF. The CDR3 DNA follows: TGTGCCAGCAGTTACTCGGGGGTAGGGGGTAACTATGGCTACACCTTC.

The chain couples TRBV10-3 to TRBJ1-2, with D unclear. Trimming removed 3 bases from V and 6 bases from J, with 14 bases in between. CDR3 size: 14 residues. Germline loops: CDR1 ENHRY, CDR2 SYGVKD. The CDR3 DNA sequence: TGTGCCATCAGTGATGACTCAAGAGGCGATGGCTACACCTTC. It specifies CAISDDSRGDGYTF.

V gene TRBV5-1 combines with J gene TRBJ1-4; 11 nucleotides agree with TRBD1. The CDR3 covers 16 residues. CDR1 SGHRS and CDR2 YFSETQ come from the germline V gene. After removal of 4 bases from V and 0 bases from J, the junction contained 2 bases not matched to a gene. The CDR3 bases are TGCGCCAGCAGCGTGGGACAGGGGGCAACTAATGAAAAACTGTTTTTT. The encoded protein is CASSVGQGATNEKLFF.

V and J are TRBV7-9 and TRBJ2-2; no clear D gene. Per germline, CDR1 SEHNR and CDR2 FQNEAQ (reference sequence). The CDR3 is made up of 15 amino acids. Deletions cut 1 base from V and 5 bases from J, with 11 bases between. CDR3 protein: CASSLVSTRTGELFF. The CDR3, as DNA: TGTGCCAGCAGCTTAGTCTCGACAAGGACCGGGGAGCTGTTTTTT.

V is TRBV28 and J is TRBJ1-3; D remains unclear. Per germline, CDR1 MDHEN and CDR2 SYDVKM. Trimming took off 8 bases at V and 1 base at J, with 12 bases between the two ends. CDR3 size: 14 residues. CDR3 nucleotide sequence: TGTGCCAGCGGCCACTCGGCTTCTGGAAACACCATATATTTT. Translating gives CASGHSASGNTIYF.

The CDR3 DNA is TGCGCCAGCAGTGAGTCCGGACAGCCCTACGAGCAGTACTTC. It is translated as CASSESGQPYEQYF. V usage is TRBV10-2 and J usage is TRBJ2-7; a weak D match, TRBD1 (6 bases). Trimming took off 0 bases at V and 2 bases at J, with 8 bases between the two ends. The CDR3 runs to 14 residues. The germline V gene has CDR1 WSHSY and CDR2 SAAADI.

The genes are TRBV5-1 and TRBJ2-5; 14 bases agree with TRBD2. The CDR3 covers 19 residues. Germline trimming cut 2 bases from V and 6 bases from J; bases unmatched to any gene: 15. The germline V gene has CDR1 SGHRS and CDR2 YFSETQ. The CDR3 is CASSFKGLAGAPPVKTQYF. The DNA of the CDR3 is TGCGCCAGCAGCTTTAAGGGACTAGCGGGAGCTCCTCCAGTGAAGACCCAGTACTTC.

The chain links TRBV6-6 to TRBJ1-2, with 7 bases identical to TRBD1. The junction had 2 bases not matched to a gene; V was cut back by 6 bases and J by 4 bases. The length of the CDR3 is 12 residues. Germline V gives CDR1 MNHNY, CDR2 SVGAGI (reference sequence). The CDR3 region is CASSPGGYGYTF. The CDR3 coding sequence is TGTGCCAGCAGCCCAGGGGGCTATGGCTACACCTTC.

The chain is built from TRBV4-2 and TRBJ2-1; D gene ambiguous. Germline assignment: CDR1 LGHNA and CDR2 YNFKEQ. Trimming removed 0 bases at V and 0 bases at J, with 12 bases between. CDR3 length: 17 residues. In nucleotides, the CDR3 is TGTGCCAGCAGCCAAGATTGGGCTTCTAGCTCCTACAATGAGCAGTTCTTC. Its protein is CASSQDWASSSYNEQFF.

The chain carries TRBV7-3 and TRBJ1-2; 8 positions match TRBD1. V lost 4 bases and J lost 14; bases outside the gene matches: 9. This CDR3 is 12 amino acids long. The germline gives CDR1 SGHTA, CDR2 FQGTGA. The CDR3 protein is CASSSFQGALTF. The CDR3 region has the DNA TGTGCCAGCAGCTCGTTTCAGGGGGCGTTGACCTTC.

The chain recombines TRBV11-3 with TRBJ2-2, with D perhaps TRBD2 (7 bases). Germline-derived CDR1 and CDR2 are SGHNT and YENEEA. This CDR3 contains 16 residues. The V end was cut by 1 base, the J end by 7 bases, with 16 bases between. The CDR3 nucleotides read TGTGCCAGCAGCTTAGGCGGCAGGGGAGGGATCGGGGAGCTGTTTTTT. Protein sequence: CASSLGGRGGIGELFF.

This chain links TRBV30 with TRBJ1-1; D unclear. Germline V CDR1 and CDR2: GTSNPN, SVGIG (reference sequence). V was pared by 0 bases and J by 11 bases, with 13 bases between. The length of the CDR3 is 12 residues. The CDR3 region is CAWSVYDSLAFF. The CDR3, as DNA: TGTGCCTGGAGTGTATACGATAGCTTGGCTTTCTTT.